The 14 T cell receptor beta chains in this list originate from one sample, sequenced in a study of CD8 T cells in ankylosing spondylitis. Whole-study results and caveats: About 8 highly homologous variants made up a TCR beta motif that seemed to typify ankylosing spondylitis blood.

These TCRs' antigens remain unknown. Each CDR3 protein gets one entry after TCRdb re-called the 5' RACE reads with MiXCR. Altogether 700,000 or so distinct CDR3 sequences are present, roughly 20% being singletons, with the ten largest covering under 20%. The sample taken for sequencing was blood, either unsorted or a sorted T cell fraction (not recorded which). These TCRs come from a male donor with ankylosing spondylitis.

J is TRBJ2-5 and V is TRBV12-3 or TRBV12-4; D perhaps matches TRBD1 (6 bases). The V end was cut by 1 base, the J end by 0 bases, with 18 bases between. This CDR3 contains 18 residues. This CDR3 is CASSLGGLLVKYQETQYF. The CDR3 nucleotides read TGTGCCAGCAGTTTAGGGGGGCTACTAGTGAAGTACCAAGAGACCCAGTACTTC.

The V gene is TRBV21-1, the J gene TRBJ1-1. TRBV21-1 is a pseudogene segment. This CDR3 spans 14 amino acids. The CDR3 spells CASSLAARSTEAFF. The CDR3 DNA is TGTGCCAGCAGCCTCGCCGCGAGAAGCACTGAAGCTTTCTTT.

This rearrangement joins TRBV7-9 to TRBJ2-7, with TRBD1 matching over 8 bases. The V segment lost 5 bases and the J segment 5 bases; nucleotides outside the gene matches: 8. There are 14 residues in the CDR3. Germline V gene lookup returns CDR1 SEHNR and CDR2 FQNEAQ (reference sequence). CDR3 in amino acids: CASSPRTGQDEQYF. The CDR3 DNA follows: TGTGCCAGCAGCCCCCGGACAGGGCAGGACGAGCAGTACTTC.

Concerning this clonotype itself: One end of the junction does not line up with germline, which may come from a read error. The genes are TRBV29-1 and TRBJ2-7, with a tentative D call TRBD2 (7 bases). CDR1 SQVTM and CDR2 ANQGSEA come from the germline V gene. This CDR3 has 14 amino acids. The CDR3 bases are TGCAGCGTTGAAGCTGGCGGGGGCTCCAACGAGCAGTACTTC. The encoded protein is CSVEAGGGSNEQYF.

The chain joins TRBV7-3 to TRBJ2-2, with 8 nucleotides matching TRBD2. V lost 5 bases, J lost 10 bases, and 9 bases stayed unmatched. Germline V gene sequence: CDR1 SGHTA, CDR2 FQGTGA. The CDR3 spans 14 residues. CDR3 DNA: TGTGCCAGCAGCGATAGCGGGAAGCGGGAGGAGCTGTTTTTT. It specifies CASSDSGKREELFF.

The chain is built from TRBV7-9 and TRBJ1-6, with TRBD1 matching 7 bases. Germline CDR1 is SEHNR and CDR2 is FQNEAQ (reference sequence). Trimming cost V 5 bases and J 9 bases; bases outside gene matches: 7. This CDR3 contains 14 residues. The CDR3 loop reads CASSVGTDSSPLHF. The DNA for the CDR3 is TGTGCCAGCAGCGTAGGGACAGACAGTTCACCCCTCCACTTT.

The V and J genes are TRBV27 and TRBJ1-6; D unclear. This CDR3 contains 16 residues. Trimming took off 2 bases at V and 4 bases at J, with 12 bases between the two ends. CDR1 MNHEY and CDR2 SMNVEV come from the germline V gene (reference sequence). This chain's CDR3 is CASSLRAPEYNSPLHF. For the CDR3, the DNA is TGTGCCAGCAGTTTAAGGGCCCCGGAGTATAATTCACCCCTCCACTTT.

This clonotype was seen more than once but under ten times. The chain has TRBV7-9 and TRBJ1-3; D is perhaps TRBD1 (5 bases). The V and J ends lost 2 bases and 4 bases respectively, with 9 bases between them. Germline assignment: CDR1 SEHNR and CDR2 FQNEAQ (reference sequence). The CDR3 spans 14 residues. CDR3 sequence: CASSLPGPGNTIYF. Here the CDR3 DNA reads TGTGCCAGCAGCTTACCAGGGCCCGGAAACACCATATATTTT. Using reference TRBV7-9 and TRBJ1-3 for the parts outside the CDR3, the full variable domain is DTGVSQNPRHKITKRGQNVTFRCDPISEHNRLYWYRQTLGQGPEFLTYFQNEAQLEKSRLLSDRFSAERPKGSFSTLEIQRTEQGDSAMYLCASSLPGPGNTIYFGEGSWLTVV.

The V and J genes are TRBV5-1 and TRBJ2-1, with a weak D call TRBD2 (6 bases). Looked up from germline, CDR1 is SGHRS and CDR2 is YFSETQ. Trimming removed 0 bases from V and 3 bases from J, with 10 bases in between. This CDR3 has 15 amino acids. CDR3: CASSLGEVRYNEQFF. The CDR3, as DNA: TGCGCCAGCAGCTTGGGGGAGGTTCGCTACAATGAGCAGTTCTTC. The full variable domain, rest sourced from reference TRBV5-1 and TRBJ2-1, is KAGVTQTPRYLIKTRGQQVTLSCSPISGHRSVSWYQQTPGQGLQFLFEYFSETQRNKGNFPGRFSGRQFSNSRSEMNVSTLELGDSALYLCASSLGEVRYNEQFFGPGTRLTVL.

V and J are TRBV29-1 and TRBJ1-4; D is unresolved. Between the trimmed V and J ends, which lost 7 bases and 6 bases, there was a span of 12 bases. This CDR3 has 12 amino acids. Germline assignment: CDR1 SQVTM and CDR2 ANQGSEA. CDR3 protein: CSGHTADEKLFF. The CDR3 nucleotides read TGCAGCGGGCACACTGCGGATGAAAAACTGTTTTTT.

The V call is TRBV11-2, the J call TRBJ2-2; 7 nucleotides line up with TRBD1. The germline V gene has CDR1 SGHAT and CDR2 FQNNGV. V lost 4 bases and J lost 0; bases outside the gene matches: 5. The CDR3 is 16 amino acids. DNA of the CDR3: TGTGCCAGCAGCTCAATTGGGACAGCGAACACCGGGGAGCTGTTTTTT. Its protein product is CASSSIGTANTGELFF. Drawing the rest from reference TRBV11-2 and TRBJ2-2, the complete variable domain is EAGVAQSPRYKIIEKRQSVAFWCNPISGHATLYWYQQILGQGPKLLIQFQNNGVVDDSQLPKDRFSAERLKGVDSTLKIQPAKLEDSAVYLCASSSIGTANTGELFFGEGSRLTVL.

The chain has TRBV9 and TRBJ2-3, with 10 positions matching TRBD2. Unmatched junction bases numbered 4, after V lost 3 bases and J lost 0 bases. The CDR3 sequence is 16 residues long. Germline-derived CDR1 and CDR2 are SGDLS and YYNGEE. CDR3 nucleotides: TGTGCCAGCAGCGCCGGGACTAGCGAAAGCACAGATACGCAGTATTTT. Amino acid sequence: CASSAGTSESTDTQYF.

In this sample, this clonotype turned up many times. V is TRBV12-3 or TRBV12-4 and J is TRBJ2-2, with D possibly being TRBD2 (6 bases). The germline V and J ends were trimmed by 2 bases and 3 bases, with 10 bases remaining between them. This CDR3 comprises 15 residues. CDR3 bases: TGTGCCAGCAGTTTAAGAGGGAGGTACACCGGGGAGCTGTTTTTT. Translating it yields CASSLRGRYTGELFF.

The chain carries TRBV12-3 or TRBV12-4 and TRBJ2-2; D gene ambiguous. Trimming stripped 3 bases from V and 3 bases from J, with 5 bases between. The CDR3 length is 13 residues. DNA for the CDR3: TGTGCCAGCAGTTTTCGGTACACCGGGGAGCTGTTTTTT. Translation: CASSFRYTGELFF.